The 9 T cell receptor beta chains below come from one sample, sequenced in a study of shared clonotypes between healthy human individuals. Sequenced by immunoSEQ multiplex PCR; TCRdb stores in-frame clones only, minus some. The table records around 700,000 clones, around 74% of them present only once. Sequenced material: memory CD4+ T cells sorted from blood. The subset was: CD45RA-negative fraction. Receptors originate from a woman aged 25 to 39 in good health.

For the CDR3, the DNA is TGTGCCAGCAGCTTGGGGGACAGGGCCGAGCAGTACTTC. Protein product: CASSLGDRAEQYF. V gene TRBV5-5 combines with J gene TRBJ2-7; 9 bases map to TRBD1. Germline loops: CDR1 SGHKS, CDR2 YYEKEE (reference sequence). The V and J ends lost 0 bases and 6 bases, in that order; junction bases with no gene match: 1. This CDR3 has 13 residues. Complete variable domain (other parts from reference TRBV5-5 and TRBJ2-7): DAGVTQSPTHLIKTRGQQVTLRCSPISGHKSVSWYQQVLGQGPQFIFQYYEKEERGRGNFPDRFSARQFPNYSSELNVNALLLGDSALYLCASSLGDRAEQYFGPGTRLTVT.

The V and J genes are TRBV28 and TRBJ2-1; D is undetermined. Trimming shortened V by 8 bases and J by 6 bases, and 14 bases separated the two germline ends. The germline CDR1 and CDR2 sequences are MDHEN and SYDVKM. The CDR3 is made up of 13 amino acids. CDR3 protein: CASQEADFNEQFF. As DNA, the CDR3 is TGTGCCAGCCAAGAGGCAGACTTCAATGAGCAGTTCTTC.

This chain links TRBV29-1 with TRBJ2-3; 9 bases align to TRBD2. The V segment lost 3 bases and the J segment 0 bases; nucleotides outside the gene matches: 1. The CDR3 covers 14 residues. Looked up from germline, CDR1 is SQVTM and CDR2 is ANQGSEA. For the CDR3, the DNA is TGCAGCGTTGAGGCGGGAGGGAGCACAGATACGCAGTATTTT. It specifies CSVEAGGSTDTQYF.

This chain connects TRBV5-5 to TRBJ2-7; no clear D gene. Trimming removed 0 bases from V and 5 bases from J, with 9 bases in between. Germline V gene lookup returns CDR1 SGHKS and CDR2 YYEKEE (reference sequence). CDR3 size: 13 residues. The CDR3 here is CASSLVTVHEQYF. In DNA form, the CDR3 reads TGTGCCAGCAGCTTGGTTACGGTCCACGAGCAGTACTTC.

V is TRBV7-8 and J is TRBJ1-2; D gene ambiguous. V was pared by 2 bases and J by 8 bases, with 12 bases between. The CDR3 sequence is 13 residues long. Germline CDR1 reads SGHVS; CDR2 reads FQNEAQ. CDR3: CASSLRIMEGYTF. Here the CDR3 DNA reads TGTGCCAGCAGCTTACGGATTATGGAGGGCTACACCTTC.

The CDR3 sequence is CASKVGGNTEAFF. The CDR3 bases are TGTGCCAGTAAAGTGGGCGGGAACACTGAAGCTTTCTTT. V is TRBV19 and J is TRBJ1-1; no clear D gene. The CDR3 consists of 13 residues. With 7 bases removed from V and 1 base from J, the gap between germline ends came to 10 bases. The germline V gene has CDR1 LNHDA and CDR2 SQIVND (reference sequence).

This clone came up once. J is TRBJ2-2 and V is TRBV29-1; the match to TRBD2 covers 9 bases. This CDR3 is 15 amino acids long. V shed 6 bases and J 5 bases; nucleotides not matched to a gene: 10. Germline-derived CDR1 and CDR2 are SQVTM and ANQGSEA. The CDR3 sequence: CSVRGLAAGTGELFF. The CDR3, as DNA: TGCAGCGTGAGGGGACTAGCCGCGGGGACCGGGGAGCTGTTTTTT.

The chain couples TRBV29-1 to TRBJ2-2; 11 bases match TRBD2. This CDR3 has 14 amino acids. The V segment lost 8 bases and the J segment 0 bases; nucleotides outside the gene matches: 2. Germline lookup yields CDR1 SQVTM and CDR2 ANQGSEA. The DNA for the CDR3 is TGCAGCATGACTAGCGGGGCGAACACCGGGGAGCTGTTTTTT. This encodes CSMTSGANTGELFF.

The chain couples TRBV6-5 to TRBJ1-2; D might be TRBD1 (6 bases). This CDR3 is built from 13 residues. Trimming shortened V by 5 bases and J by 7 bases, and 14 bases separated the two germline ends. Germline CDR1 is MNHEY and CDR2 is SVGAGI. DNA of the CDR3: TGTGCCAGCAGTGAAGAGCAGGGGAGTGGCTACACCTTC. Residues: CASSEEQGSGYTF.